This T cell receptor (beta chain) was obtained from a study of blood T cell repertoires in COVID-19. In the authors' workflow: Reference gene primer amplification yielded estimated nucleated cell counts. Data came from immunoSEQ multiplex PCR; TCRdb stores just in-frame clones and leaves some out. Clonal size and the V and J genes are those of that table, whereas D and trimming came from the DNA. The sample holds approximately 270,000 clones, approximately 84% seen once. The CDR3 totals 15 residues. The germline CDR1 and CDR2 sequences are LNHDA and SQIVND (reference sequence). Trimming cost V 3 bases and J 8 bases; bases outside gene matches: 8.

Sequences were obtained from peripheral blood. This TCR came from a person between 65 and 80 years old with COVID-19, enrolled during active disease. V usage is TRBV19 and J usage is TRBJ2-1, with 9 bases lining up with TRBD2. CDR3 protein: CASSIVAGGSYEQFF. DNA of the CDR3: TGTGCCAGTAGTATCGTGGCGGGAGGGAGCTATGAGCAGTTCTTC.